A single sample is the source of the 10 T cell receptor beta chains below, sequenced in a study of neurological immune-mediated disorders. TCRdb processed the 5' RACE reads anew with MiXCR; each CDR3 protein has one entry. The sample shows about 15,000 distinct CDR3 sequences, under 3.5% of them seen only once. The sample comprised CD8+ T cells from blood. These receptors came from a woman between 40 and 50 years old in good health.

This clonotype has ten or more counts. V gene TRBV28 combines with J gene TRBJ1-5, with D tentatively TRBD1 (6 bases). CDR3 size: 14 residues. The germline V gene encodes CDR1 MDHEN and CDR2 SYDVKM. V lost 2 bases, J lost 4 bases, and 9 bases lay in between. As DNA, the CDR3 is TGTGCCAGCAGTTTAAGGGACACAAATCAGCCCCAGCATTTT. Translated: CASSLRDTNQPQHF.

At least ten counts were recorded for this clonotype. This chain uses TRBV5-1 with TRBJ2-1; no definite D call. Trimming pared 0 bases from V and 4 bases from J, leaving 8 bases between. The CDR3 sequence is 14 residues long. Germline CDR1 SGHRS, CDR2 YFSETQ. The DNA for the CDR3 is TGCGCCAGCAGCTTGGTTTCAAATTACAATGAGCAGTTCTTC. It is translated as CASSLVSNYNEQFF.

This clonotype was picked up many times. The rearrangement links TRBV27 to TRBJ2-7, with TRBD1 matching over 8 bases. V shed 6 bases and J 3 bases; nucleotides not matched to a gene: 10. Germline V CDR1 and CDR2: MNHEY, SMNVEV (reference sequence). The CDR3 loop spans 15 amino acids. The DNA of the CDR3 is TGTGCCAGCAGGGTACAGGGGGTGTCGATCTACGAGCAGTACTTC. It translates to CASRVQGVSIYEQYF.

This clonotype was seen many times. V usage is TRBV20-1 and J usage is TRBJ2-2; weak D call: TRBD1 (6 bases). CDR3 length equals 16 residues. Germline V lookup: CDR1 DFQATT, CDR2 SNEGSKA (reference sequence). Trimming took 2 bases from V and 3 from J, leaving 16 bases between them. The CDR3 DNA is TGCAGTGCTAGACCTTATCAGGGGTCCTACACCGGGGAGCTGTTTTTT. Its translation: CSARPYQGSYTGELFF.

This clonotype was detected ten times or more. The rearrangement uses TRBV21-1 and TRBJ1-5; the table's D gene call, TRBD1, was not cross checked with the DNA. TRBV21-1 is tagged as a pseudogene. The CDR3 consists of 17 residues. The CDR3 nucleotides are TGTGCCAGCAGCAAAGAAGGGGGCTTTAGCCCGAATCAGCCCCAGCATTTT. Encoded protein: CASSKEGGFSPNQPQHF.

Many counts were recorded for this clonotype. This chain uses TRBV11-2 with TRBJ2-7; 8 bases line up with TRBD1. From germline, CDR1 is SGHAT and CDR2 FQNNGV. The CDR3 loop spans 13 amino acids. The junction had 2 bases not matched to a gene; V was cut back by 4 bases and J by 3 bases. As DNA, the CDR3 is TGTGCCAGCAGCTCGGGACAGGTCTACGAGCAGTACTTC. Protein sequence: CASSSGQVYEQYF.

This clonotype showed up many times. The chain is built from TRBV14 and TRBJ2-1; possibly TRBD1 or TRBD2 for D (7 bases each). The CDR3 is made up of 16 amino acids. V lost 4 bases and J lost 2, with 15 bases in between. CDR1 is SGHDN, CDR2 FVKESK, per germline. The CDR3 region is CASSPEAGQTYNEQFF. The CDR3 region has the DNA TGTGCCAGCAGCCCAGAAGCGGGACAGACCTACAATGAGCAGTTCTTC.

This clonotype was seen repeatedly, ten times or more. The chain recombines TRBV7-3 with TRBJ2-1; the match to TRBD2 covers 11 bases. The CDR3 runs to 14 residues. V lost 3 bases to trimming and J lost 8 bases; unmatched junction nucleotides: 3. The germline gives CDR1 SGHTA, CDR2 FQGTGA. CDR3 region: CASSFLLAGDEQFF. In nucleotides, the CDR3 is TGTGCCAGCAGCTTCTTACTAGCGGGGGATGAGCAGTTCTTC.

This clonotype was observed many times. The gene calls are TRBV18 and TRBJ2-7; 11 bases line up with TRBD2. This CDR3 comprises 15 residues. The ends lost 2 bases at V and 3 bases at J; junction bases unmatched: 3. Germline V gene sequence: CDR1 KGHSH, CDR2 LQKENI. The CDR3 DNA follows: TGTGCCAGCTCACCAGGACTAGCGGGCATCTACGAGCAGTACTTC. Protein: CASSPGLAGIYEQYF.

This clonotype has a count of ten or more. This chain uses TRBV19 with TRBJ2-1, with 10 nucleotides matching TRBD2. The CDR3 runs to 22 residues. The germline V gene has CDR1 LNHDA and CDR2 SQIVND (reference sequence). V trimming: 5 bases; J trimming: 6 bases; junction bases outside the gene matches: 28. The CDR3 loop reads CASSPRLSGSGRASGGFNEQFF. The CDR3, as DNA: TGTGCCAGTAGTCCACGACTATCTGGCAGCGGGAGGGCGTCGGGTGGTTTCAATGAGCAGTTCTTC.